The clone carrying this T cell receptor beta chain was seen only a few times. These data are taken from a study of cytomegalovirus exposure and HLA in healthy donors. This CDR3 spans 17 amino acids. The V gene lost 0 bases and the J gene lost 2 bases, with 17 bases spanning the gap. CDR1 SGHRS and CDR2 YFSETQ come from the germline V gene. Amplification used 60 Vbeta primers and 13 Jbeta primers. Libraries were prepared by immunoSEQ multiplex PCR; TCRdb keeps only in-frame clonotypes and omits some of them. This table holds about 160,000 clones, 75% to 90% found once. The material sequenced was PBMCs. The TCR sequence derives from a human donor in good health. The chain is built from TRBV5-1 and TRBJ1-2; D is perhaps TRBD1 (6 bases). This CDR3 reads CASSLDPTGFGNYGYTF. The CDR3 region has the DNA TGCGCCAGCAGCTTGGATCCTACAGGGTTTGGGAACTATGGCTACACCTTC.